A single sample gave rise to the 7 T cell receptor beta chains below, sequenced in a study of tumor and adjacent non-tumor tissue in lung cancer. A modified ARM-PCR protocol with three rounds of nested PCR amplified TCRbeta. TCRdb re-analysed the multiplex PCR reads in MiXCR, keeping a single row per CDR3 protein. This repertoire shows around 75,000 distinct CDR3 sequences, around 70% found once; its top ten account for roughly a quarter. This sample's RNA came from whole unsorted tissue. The normal lung tissue was taken more than 3 cm from the tumor edge. The specimen sequenced was distant non-tumor lung tissue. The receptors come from a woman aged 45-60 years with non-small cell lung cancer.

Concerning this clonotype: Germline and junction disagree at one end, which may indicate a read error. The rearrangement uses TRBV4-2 and TRBJ2-1; 10 bases line up with TRBD2. This CDR3 spans 17 amino acids. Germline V gene data show CDR1 as LGHNA and CDR2 as YNFKEQ. CDR3 in DNA: TGTCCCAGTAGCCAAGATTCGGCTAGCGGGAGTTTGTATGAGCAGTTTTTC. Residues: CPSSQDSASGSLYEQFF.

Note on this clonotype: The final CDR3 position lacks the conserved phenylalanine or tryptophan, pointing to a likely read error. The gene calls are TRBV11-2 and TRBJ1-1, with D hard to call. V lost 2 bases, J lost 3 bases, and 16 bases lay in between. The CDR3 is 16 amino acids. Germline V lookup: CDR1 SGHAT, CDR2 FQNNGV. Here the CDR3 reads CASSLRVCRGDTEAFS. The DNA for the CDR3 is TGTGCCAGCAGCTTACGAGTCTGCCGTGGAGACACTGAAGCTTTCTCT.

This chain links TRBV20-1 with TRBJ2-1; D gene ambiguous. CDR1 and CDR2 from the germline V gene are DFQATT and SNEGSKA (reference sequence). The CDR3 is made up of 14 amino acids. The ends were cut back, 2 bases at V and 7 bases at J, with 15 bases in the middle. CDR3 in amino acids: CSARSWANHNEQFF. The CDR3 region has the DNA TGCAGTGCTAGAAGTTGGGCAAACCATAATGAGCAGTTCTTC.

Remarks on this clonotype: The conserved phenylalanine or tryptophan normally closing the CDR3 is absent here, so this likely arose from a read error. The chain is built from TRBV6-5 and TRBJ2-2; D unclear. Trimming took off 6 bases at V and 2 bases at J, with 10 bases between the two ends. The CDR3 extends over 14 amino acids. The V gene's germline CDR1 is MNHEY and CDR2 SVGAGI. As DNA, the CDR3 is TGTGCCAGCAGCTGTGACTTTAACACCGGGGAGCTGTTTTAT. As protein: CASSCDFNTGELFY.

On this clonotype: A much larger clone lies a single base off, so this may be a read error. Since no conserved phenylalanine or tryptophan closes the CDR3, a read error is the likely cause. The rearrangement uses TRBV6-5 and TRBJ2-1; 12 bases line up with TRBD1. The V segment lost 4 bases and the J segment 8 bases; nucleotides outside the gene matches: 9. This CDR3 has 16 residues. Germline V lookup: CDR1 MNHEY, CDR2 SVGAGI. The CDR3 spells CASSSVPGQGADEQFL. DNA of the CDR3: TGTGCCAGCAGTTCCGTCCCGGGACAGGGGGCTGATGAGCAGTTCTTA.

About this clonotype itself: Mismatch with germline at one junction end may stem from a read error. This chain uses TRBV20-1 with TRBJ2-2; 7 bases match TRBD2. CDR3 length equals 16 residues. The germline V gene has CDR1 DFQATT and CDR2 SNEGSKA (reference sequence). CDR3 protein: CIARALGGEGTGELFF. DNA for the CDR3: TGCATTGCTAGAGCCCTCGGTGGGGAGGGCACCGGGGAGCTGTTTTTT.

On this clonotype: A much more abundant neighbour one base away suggests this may be a read error. This rearrangement joins TRBV10-3 to TRBJ2-2; TRBD1 or TRBD2 may be the D gene (5 bases each). The CDR3 runs to 14 residues. The V end was cut by 10 bases, the J end by 6 bases, with 18 bases between. CDR1 and CDR2 from the germline V gene are ENHRY and SYGVKD. The CDR3 bases are TGTGCCACCGCCGGGACGGATAACGCCGGGGAGCTGTTTTTT. This codes for CATAGTDNAGELFF.